A single sample gave rise to the 10 T cell receptor beta chains below, sequenced in a study of cytomegalovirus exposure and HLA in healthy donors. PCR involved 60 Vbeta and 13 Jbeta primers. Sequencing used immunoSEQ multiplex PCR; TCRdb keeps in-frame clones, though not all of them. The sample lists some 200,000 clones; just under 70% were seen once. The sample was PBMCs. The receptors here all came from a middle-aged man in good health and CMV-seropositive.

The chain has TRBV7-9 and TRBJ1-1; D is unresolved. Germline-derived CDR1 and CDR2 are SEHNR and FQNEAQ (reference sequence). The CDR3 extends over 13 amino acids. Trimming removed 1 base from V and 0 bases from J, with 3 bases in between. CDR3 in amino acids: CASSLGMNTEAFF. For the CDR3, the DNA is TGTGCCAGCAGCTTAGGTATGAACACTGAAGCTTTCTTT.

The chain recombines TRBV2 with TRBJ2-7, with D perhaps TRBD2 (5 bases). Germline V gene sequence: CDR1 SNHLY, CDR2 FYNNEI. V lost 2 bases, J lost 5 bases, and 7 bases lay in between. This CDR3 is built from 12 residues. The CDR3 is CASSETGNEQYF. The DNA of the CDR3 is TGTGCCAGCAGTGAAACGGGGAACGAGCAGTACTTC. Together with reference TRBV2 and TRBJ2-7, the CDR3 gives the full variable domain: EPEVTQTPSHQVTQMGQEVILRCVPISNHLYFYWYRQILGQKVEFLVSFYNNEISEKSEIFDDQFSVERPDGSNFTLKIRSTKLEDSAMYFCASSETGNEQYFGPGTRLTVT.

CDR3 DNA sequence: TGTGCCAGCAGCTCCCGCAAAACTAGCACAGATACGCAGTATTTT. As protein: CASSSRKTSTDTQYF. The rearrangement uses TRBV7-9 and TRBJ2-3; D is ambiguous. Germline CDR1 reads SEHNR; CDR2 reads FQNEAQ (reference sequence). Trimming stripped 4 bases from V and 0 bases from J, with 11 bases between. This CDR3 has 15 residues. The entire variable domain, with the rest obtained from reference TRBV7-9 and TRBJ2-3, is as follows: DTGVSQNPRHKITKRGQNVTFRCDPISEHNRLYWYRQTLGQGPEFLTYFQNEAQLEKSRLLSDRFSAERPKGSFSTLEIQRTEQGDSAMYLCASSSRKTSTDTQYFGPGTRLTVL.

The genes are TRBV9 and TRBJ1-2; D uncertain. The CDR3 spans 14 residues. V was trimmed by 1 base and J by 3 bases, leaving 10 bases between them. Germline assignment: CDR1 SGDLS and CDR2 YYNGEE. The DNA for the CDR3 is TGTGCCAGCAGCGTAACACATCGGGACTATGGCTACACCTTC. Translation: CASSVTHRDYGYTF. The whole variable domain, filled in from reference TRBV9 and TRBJ1-2, reads DSGVTQTPKHLITATGQRVTLRCSPRSGDLSVYWYQQSLDQGLQFLIQYYNGEERAKGNILERFSAQQFPDLHSELNLSSLELGDSALYFCASSVTHRDYGYTFGSGTRLTVV.

This clone was observed a handful of times. V and J are TRBV6-1 and TRBJ2-1, with D possibly matching TRBD2 (6 bases). Germline V gives CDR1 MNHNS, CDR2 SASEGT. The germline V and J ends were trimmed by 1 base and 2 bases, with 15 bases remaining between them. The CDR3 covers 17 residues. CDR3 region: CASSEGLGGGTYNEQFF. CDR3 DNA: TGTGCCAGCAGTGAAGGTTTGGGGGGTGGGACCTACAATGAGCAGTTCTTC.

This chain joins TRBV29-1 and TRBJ2-7; D may be TRBD1 (6 bases). V shed 3 bases and J shed 6 bases, with 15 bases lying between them. Germline V lookup: CDR1 SQVTM, CDR2 ANQGSEA. The CDR3 consists of 13 residues. CDR3 protein: CSVDEAGAVEQYF. The CDR3 region has the DNA TGCAGCGTTGACGAGGCAGGGGCGGTCGAGCAGTACTTC.

This sequence joins TRBV19 and TRBJ1-5; 7 bases align to TRBD1. After removal of 5 bases from V and 0 bases from J, the junction contained 7 bases not matched to a gene. The CDR3 loop spans 16 amino acids. Germline values: CDR1 LNHDA, CDR2 SQIVND (reference sequence). The CDR3 coding sequence is TGTGCCAGTAGTGAGGGACAGCCCTATAGCAATCAGCCCCAGCATTTT. This codes for CASSEGQPYSNQPQHF.

The chain has TRBV5-4 and TRBJ2-7, with 7 bases aligning to TRBD1. The CDR3 contains 12 residues. V lost 3 bases to trimming and J lost 4 bases; unmatched junction nucleotides: 1. Looked up from germline, CDR1 is SGHNT and CDR2 is YYREEE (reference sequence). This chain's CDR3 is CASSSDRYEQYF. Here the CDR3 DNA reads TGTGCCAGCAGCTCGGACAGGTACGAGCAGTACTTC.

The CDR3 bases are TGTGCCAGCAGCGCCTCCGGCACCGGGGAGCTGTTTTTT. It yields the protein CASSASGTGELFF. V and J are TRBV9 and TRBJ2-2; no firm D call. CDR3 size: 13 residues. CDR1 SGDLS and CDR2 YYNGEE come from the germline V gene. Deletions cut 3 bases from V and 4 bases from J, with 7 bases between.

The chain couples TRBV28 to TRBJ2-1, with a weak D call TRBD1 (6 bases). The CDR3 spans 16 residues. Trimming removed 4 bases at V and 4 bases at J, with 17 bases between. Germline CDR1 MDHEN, CDR2 SYDVKM. The CDR3 coding sequence is TGTGCCAGCAGTTCCCTCGCCAGGGGCCTTTACAATGAGCAGTTCTTC. It translates to CASSSLARGLYNEQFF.